The rows below give T cell receptor beta chains drawn from one sample of a study of blood T cell repertoires in COVID-19. Only in-frame clones appear in the TCRdb table, and some are missing; sequencing was by immunoSEQ multiplex PCR. The sample lists about 74,000 clones, approximately 78% occurring once. Sequenced input: peripheral blood. All receptors come from a human donor in a cohort sampled during active COVID-19. The CDR3 runs from the conserved cysteine through the conserved F or W. A D gene is named only where the DNA matches it firmly. The listing skips clone size in some rows; elsewhere it reads once, few, many or a size class.

j_call d_call cdr3_length clone_size v_call cdr3_nt cdr3_aa
TRBJ1-1 TRBD1 16 NA TRBV2 TGTGCCAGCAGGTATACAGGGGCCGGGGGGAACACTGAAGCTTTCTTT CASRYTGAGGNTEAFF
TRBJ1-3 NA 17 NA TRBV6-1 TGTGCCAGCAGTGAAGCGCATGGAGGCAGCTCTGGAAACACCATATATTTT CASSEAHGGSSGNTIYF
TRBJ1-4 NA 15 once TRBV4-1 TGCGCCAGCAGCCAAGTTCAGGCAACTAATGAAAAACTGTTTTTT CASSQVQATNEKLFF
TRBJ1-3 TRBD1 15 NA TRBV5-4 TGTGCCAGCAGCCCGGGACAGAATACTGGAAACACCATATATTTT CASSPGQNTGNTIYF
TRBJ2-7 NA 15 NA TRBV6-1 TGTGCCAGCAGTGAGGGTGGGGACTTTACCTACGAGCAGTACTTC CASSEGGDFTYEQYF
TRBJ1-1 NA 15 NA TRBV6-1 TGTGCCAGCAGTGAAATTGGGCTTCTTAACACTGAAGCTTTCTTT CASSEIGLLNTEAFF
TRBJ1-1 TRBD1 14 NA TRBV9 TGTGCCAGCAGCGCGACAGGGTGGGACACTGAAGCTTTCTTT CASSATGWDTEAFF
TRBJ1-2 NA 11 NA TRBV11-2 TGTGCCAGCAGCGGACAGTGGGGCTACACCTTC CASSGQWGYTF
TRBJ1-5 NA 15 NA TRBV30 TGTGCCTGGAGTGTACCGGCAGGGGGCAATCAGCCCCAGCATTTT CAWSVPAGGNQPQHF
TRBJ1-2 TRBD1 14 NA TRBV7-2 TGTGCCAGCAGCCCCAGGGACAGGTTTGTCGGCTACACCTTC CASSPRDRFVGYTF
TRBJ1-3 TRBD1 17 NA TRBV18 TGTGCCAGCTCACCAGGGACAGCCAAGAACTCTGGAAACACCATATATTTT CASSPGTAKNSGNTIYF
TRBJ2-7 NA 11 NA TRBV30 TGTGCCTGGGGACCCAGGGATGAGCAGTACTTC CAWGPRDEQYF
TRBJ2-7 NA 13 NA TRBV7-8 TGTGCCAGCAGGTCGCACTCGGGTTACGAGCAGTACTTC CASRSHSGYEQYF
TRBJ1-1 NA 16 NA TRBV4-3 TGCGCCAGCAGCCAAGGTCCAGCGGCGTTGAACACTGAAGCTTTCTTT CASSQGPAALNTEAFF
TRBJ2-7 NA 11 NA TRBV29-1 TGCAGCACCACACAGGACTACGAGCAGTACTTC CSTTQDYEQYF
TRBJ1-5 TRBD1 16 few TRBV15 TGTGCCACCAGCAACTATTGGACAGGTCCAAATCAGCCCCAGCATTTT CATSNYWTGPNQPQHF
TRBJ2-7 TRBD2 14 few TRBV6-5 TGTGCCAGCAGTCGAGCGGGGGGGCAGGGCGAGCAGTACTTC CASSRAGGQGEQYF
TRBJ2-7 NA 13 few TRBV5-5 TGTGCCAGCAGCTTGCGATTGGAGTACGAGCAGTACTTC CASSLRLEYEQYF